This TCR beta chain is from a study of early T cells in non-severe SARS-CoV-2 infection. General study results and limits: Clonotype matching in VDJdb favored anti-spike CD8 responses and did not capture private and CD4 specificities.

This CDR3 region has 15 residues. The germline gives CDR1 KGHSH, CDR2 LQKENI. V lost 3 bases and J lost 6; bases outside the gene matches: 9. TCRdb re-called the 5' RACE reads through MiXCR, storing one row per CDR3 protein. The data show about 40,000 distinct CDR3 sequences, about 4.9% seen once. This clonotype has a handful of counts. What it binds is unknown. This clonotype originated in an adult who was a healthcare worker with PCR-confirmed SARS-CoV-2 infection or an uninfected control (not recorded which). J is TRBJ2-7 and V is TRBV18; 9 bases are a match to TRBD2. The sequenced sample consisted of whole blood. CDR3 in amino acids: CASSPERGARVEQYF. The CDR3 bases are TGTGCCAGCTCACCTGAGCGGGGGGCCCGGGTCGAGCAGTACTTC.